A single T cell receptor (beta chain) is shown here with its context. What it recognizes is unknown. The data originate from a study of blood T cells in healthy people across ages. General study findings and limits: Age advanced and TCR beta diversity per million T cells fell, roughly linearly. What prevented conclusive comparison of naive and antigen-experienced cells was that PBMCs were unsorted. Correlation between TCR beta diversity and naive T cell percentage was strong.

It was with a sample-barcoded 5' primer and a J-beta primer mix that a second PCR of roughly 7 to 12 cycles was run. TCRdb recomputed calls from the 5' RACE reads with MiXCR, one row per CDR3 protein. The repertoire holds approximately 1,000,000 distinct CDR3 sequences, with around 43% as singletons. V was pared by 3 bases and J by 4 bases, with 10 bases between. The CDR3 is 14 amino acids. Germline CDR1 MGHDK, CDR2 SYGVNS. The origin of this receptor is an older woman in good health. The sample comprised blood. The genes are TRBV25-1 and TRBJ2-1; D is unresolved. Here the CDR3 reads CASSDSIPYNEQFF. The CDR3 bases are TGTGCCAGCAGTGATTCCATACCTTACAATGAGCAGTTCTTC.